This T cell receptor beta chain was recorded in a study of molecular identifiers for immune sequencing clone quantification. Each CDR3 protein gets one entry after TCRdb re-called the PCR reads with MiXCR. This table holds some 100,000 distinct CDR3 sequences, around 17% found once. This clonotype showed up many times. The germline V and J ends were trimmed by 3 bases and 1 base, with 11 bases remaining between them. The CDR3 has 15 amino acids. Per the germline V gene, CDR1 is MNHEY and CDR2 is SVGAGI. This clonotype was obtained from a human donor in good health. Some libraries in this study had Jurkat cell RNA spiked in. The chain carries TRBV6-5 and TRBJ2-3, with D perhaps TRBD1 (6 bases). The specimen sequenced was naive CD8+ T cells from blood, with Jurkat cell RNA spiked in. Subset specified: FACS-sorted CD8+CD4-CCR7+CD45RA+ naive T cells. CDR3 in amino acids: CASSYRAGGTDTQYF. The CDR3, as DNA: TGTGCCAGCAGTTATAGGGCAGGGGGCACAGATACGCAGTATTTT.